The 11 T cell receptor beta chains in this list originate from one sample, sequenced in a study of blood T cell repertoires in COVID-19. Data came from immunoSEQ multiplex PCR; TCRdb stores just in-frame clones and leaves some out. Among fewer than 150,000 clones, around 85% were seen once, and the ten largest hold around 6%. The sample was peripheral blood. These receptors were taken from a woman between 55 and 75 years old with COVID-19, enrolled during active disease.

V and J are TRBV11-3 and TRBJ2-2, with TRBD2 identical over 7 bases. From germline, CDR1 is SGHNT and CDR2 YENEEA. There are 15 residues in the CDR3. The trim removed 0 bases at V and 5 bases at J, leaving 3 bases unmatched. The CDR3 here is CASSLEAGETGELFF. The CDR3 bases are TGTGCCAGCAGCTTAGAGGCGGGGGAAACCGGGGAGCTGTTTTTT.

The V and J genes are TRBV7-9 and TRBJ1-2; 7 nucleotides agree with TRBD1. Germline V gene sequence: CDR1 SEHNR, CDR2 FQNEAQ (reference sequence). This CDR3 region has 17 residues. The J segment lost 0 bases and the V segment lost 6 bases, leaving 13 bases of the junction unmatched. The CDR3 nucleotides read TGTGCCAGCAGGAAGACAGGGTTGGTTGATACTAACTATGGCTACACCTTC. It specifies CASRKTGLVDTNYGYTF.

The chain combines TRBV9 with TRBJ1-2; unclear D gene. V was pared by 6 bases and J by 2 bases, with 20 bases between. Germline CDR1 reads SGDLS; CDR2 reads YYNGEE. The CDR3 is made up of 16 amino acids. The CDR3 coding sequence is TGTGCCAGCAAGAGAGAGGGCAACGCGTTCAACTATGGCTACACCTTC. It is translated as CASKREGNAFNYGYTF.

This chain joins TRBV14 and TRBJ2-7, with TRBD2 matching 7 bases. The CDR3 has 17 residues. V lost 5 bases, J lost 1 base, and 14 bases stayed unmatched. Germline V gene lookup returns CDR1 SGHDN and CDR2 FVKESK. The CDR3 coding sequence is TGTGCCAGCAGCTTGAGGCGCGGAGCGGGACCTTCCTACGAGCAGTACTTC. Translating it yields CASSLRRGAGPSYEQYF.

CDR3 nucleotide sequence: TGTGCCAGCAGTCAAAGACAGGGCCCAACTGAAGCTTTCTTT. This gives the protein CASSQRQGPTEAFF. V gene TRBV27 combines with J gene TRBJ1-1; TRBD1 agrees at 7 bases. Germline V gives CDR1 MNHEY, CDR2 SMNVEV (reference sequence). With 5 bases clipped from V and 5 bases from J, the junction kept 8 bases outside the gene matches. The CDR3 contains 14 residues.

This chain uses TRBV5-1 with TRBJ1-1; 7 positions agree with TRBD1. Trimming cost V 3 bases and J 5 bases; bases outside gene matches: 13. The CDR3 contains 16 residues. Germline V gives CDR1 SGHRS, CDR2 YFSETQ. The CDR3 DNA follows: TGCGCCAGCAGCTCTTTACCACAGGGGCGGGATACTGAAGCTTTCTTT. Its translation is CASSSLPQGRDTEAFF. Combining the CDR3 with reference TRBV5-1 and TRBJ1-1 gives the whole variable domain KAGVTQTPRYLIKTRGQQVTLSCSPISGHRSVSWYQQTPGQGLQFLFEYFSETQRNKGNFPGRFSGRQFSNSRSEMNVSTLELGDSALYLCASSSLPQGRDTEAFFGQGTRLTVV.

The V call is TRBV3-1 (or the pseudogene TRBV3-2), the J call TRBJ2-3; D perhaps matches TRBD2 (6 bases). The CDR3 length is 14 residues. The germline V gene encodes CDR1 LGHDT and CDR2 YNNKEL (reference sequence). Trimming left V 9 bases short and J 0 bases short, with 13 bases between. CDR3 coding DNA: TGTGCCAGTCGTTTTGGGGGGAGCACAGATACGCAGTATTTT. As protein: CASRFGGSTDTQYF.

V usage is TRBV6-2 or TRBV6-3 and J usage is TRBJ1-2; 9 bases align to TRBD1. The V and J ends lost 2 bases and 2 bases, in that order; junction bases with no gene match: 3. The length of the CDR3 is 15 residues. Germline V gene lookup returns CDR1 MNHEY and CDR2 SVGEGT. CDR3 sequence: CASSYVGTGNYGYTF. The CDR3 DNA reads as TGTGCCAGCAGTTACGTAGGGACAGGGAACTATGGCTACACCTTC.

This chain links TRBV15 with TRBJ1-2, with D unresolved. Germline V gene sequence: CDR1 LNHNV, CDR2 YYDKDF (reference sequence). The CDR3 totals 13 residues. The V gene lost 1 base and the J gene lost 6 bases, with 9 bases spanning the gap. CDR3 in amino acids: CATSRGAGDGYTF. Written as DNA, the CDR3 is TGTGCCACCAGCAGAGGTGCCGGGGATGGCTACACCTTC.

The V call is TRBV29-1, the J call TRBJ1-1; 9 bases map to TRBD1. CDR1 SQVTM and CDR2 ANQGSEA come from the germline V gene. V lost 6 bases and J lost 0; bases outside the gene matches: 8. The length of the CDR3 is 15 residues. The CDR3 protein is CSVTPRTGVNTEAFF. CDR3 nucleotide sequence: TGCAGCGTAACCCCGAGGACAGGGGTGAACACTGAAGCTTTCTTT. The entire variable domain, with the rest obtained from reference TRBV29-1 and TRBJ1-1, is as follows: SAVISQKPSRDICQRGTSLTIQCQVDSQVTMMFWYRQQPGQSLTLIATANQGSEATYESGFVIDKFPISRPNLTFSTLTVSNMSPEDSSIYLCSVTPRTGVNTEAFFGQGTRLTVV.

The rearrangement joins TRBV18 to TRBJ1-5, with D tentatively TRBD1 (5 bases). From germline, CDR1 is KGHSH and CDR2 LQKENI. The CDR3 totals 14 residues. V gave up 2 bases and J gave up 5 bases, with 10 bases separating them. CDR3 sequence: CASSPGGLHQPQHF. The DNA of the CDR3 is TGTGCCAGCTCACCAGGGGGACTTCATCAGCCCCAGCATTTT.